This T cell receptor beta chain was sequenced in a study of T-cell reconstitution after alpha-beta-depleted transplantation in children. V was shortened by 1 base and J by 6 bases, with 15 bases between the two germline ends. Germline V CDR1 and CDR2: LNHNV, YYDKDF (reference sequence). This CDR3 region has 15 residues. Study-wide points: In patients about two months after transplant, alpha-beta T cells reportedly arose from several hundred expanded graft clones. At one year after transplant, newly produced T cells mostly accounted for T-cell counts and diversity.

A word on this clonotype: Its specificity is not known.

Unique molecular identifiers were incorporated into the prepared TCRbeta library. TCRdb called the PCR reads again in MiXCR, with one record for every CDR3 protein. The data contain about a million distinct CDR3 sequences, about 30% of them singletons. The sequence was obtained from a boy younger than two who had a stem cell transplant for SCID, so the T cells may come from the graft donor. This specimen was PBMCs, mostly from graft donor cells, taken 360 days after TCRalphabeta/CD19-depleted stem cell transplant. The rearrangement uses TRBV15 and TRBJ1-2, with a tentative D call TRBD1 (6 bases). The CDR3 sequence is CATSRGGRGKDGYTF. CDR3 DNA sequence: TGTGCCACCAGCAGAGGGGGGCGCGGAAAAGATGGCTACACCTTC.